The 16 T cell receptor beta chains below come from one sample, sequenced in a study of cytomegalovirus exposure and HLA in healthy donors. Using immunoSEQ multiplex PCR, the repertoire was profiled, and TCRdb retains in-frame clones only, with some absent. Of 130,000 to 150,000 clones in the sample, roughly nine tenths were seen once. Material for sequencing was PBMCs. All receptors derive from a woman under 30 in good health and CMV-seropositive.

This clone was detected once. The rearrangement uses TRBV29-1 and TRBJ2-5; no reliable D call. CDR3 size: 11 residues. Trimming removed 7 bases from V and 1 base from J, with 7 bases in between. CDR1 is SQVTM, CDR2 ANQGSEA, per germline. In DNA form, the CDR3 reads TGCAGCGGCACAGCCCAAGAGACCCAGTACTTC. Its protein product is CSGTAQETQYF.

This clone was observed once. This chain uses TRBV20-1 with TRBJ2-5; D ambiguous. The V end was cut by 6 bases, the J end by 2 bases, with 4 bases between. CDR1 DFQATT and CDR2 SNEGSKA come from the germline V gene (reference sequence). The CDR3 is 10 amino acids. CDR3 nucleotides: TGCAGTGCCCCACAAGAGACCCAGTACTTC. It is translated as CSAPQETQYF.

The chain joins TRBV6-5 to TRBJ2-1; TRBD2 matches at 8 bases. Germline V gene sequence: CDR1 MNHEY, CDR2 SVGAGI. Trimming cost V 6 bases and J 2 bases; bases outside gene matches: 6. This CDR3 spans 15 amino acids. The CDR3: CASRPSGGTYNEQFF. In nucleotides, the CDR3 is TGTGCCAGCAGACCCAGCGGGGGCACCTACAATGAGCAGTTCTTC.

This clone was detected only once. The chain recombines TRBV28 with TRBJ2-7; TRBD2 matches at 13 bases. Germline values: CDR1 MDHEN, CDR2 SYDVKM. With 5 bases clipped from V and 6 bases from J, the junction kept 13 bases outside the gene matches. This CDR3 is 17 amino acids long. CDR3 sequence: CASSPTSGGPGLAEQYF. The CDR3 DNA reads as TGTGCCAGCAGTCCGACTAGCGGGGGGCCGGGTTTAGCCGAGCAGTACTTC.

The chain combines TRBV7-5 with TRBJ2-6; the table's TRBD1 call for D was not verified on the DNA. TRBV7-5 has pseudogene status. This CDR3 spans 16 amino acids. The CDR3 DNA sequence: TGTGTCAGAAGCTCCTTCAGGGTTACTGGGGCCAACGTCCTGACTTTC. Its translation: CVRSSFRVTGANVLTF.

This clone was recorded only once. This chain joins TRBV6-1 and TRBJ1-1, with no clear D. The CDR3 is made up of 13 amino acids. Trimming took 6 bases from V and 1 from J, leaving 9 bases between them. CDR1 MNHNS and CDR2 SASEGT come from the germline V gene. CDR3 DNA: TGTGCCAGCAGGGCCTCCCCGAACACTGAAGCTTTCTTT. Amino acids: CASRASPNTEAFF.

This CDR3 is CASSRLRAGAGELFF. The CDR3 DNA reads TGTGCCAGCAGCCGATTGAGGGCCGGTGCCGGGGAGCTGTTTTTT. This sequence joins TRBV7-9 and TRBJ2-2, with a weak D call TRBD2 (5 bases). Germline V CDR1 and CDR2: SEHNR, FQNEAQ (reference sequence). Trimming removed 5 bases at V and 6 bases at J, with 16 bases between. This CDR3 contains 15 residues.

The chain combines TRBV10-3 with TRBJ1-1; 8 nucleotides line up with TRBD1. Germline V gene sequence: CDR1 ENHRY, CDR2 SYGVKD. The V gene end was trimmed by 10 bases and the J gene end by 0 bases; junction bases not matched to a gene: 4. The CDR3 loop spans 13 amino acids. CDR3 amino acids: CATRQGMNTEAFF. The CDR3 nucleotides read TGTGCCACAAGACAGGGGATGAACACTGAAGCTTTCTTT.

The chain has TRBV27 and TRBJ2-7; the D gene is possibly TRBD2 (5 bases). Germline-derived CDR1 and CDR2 are MNHEY and SMNVEV (reference sequence). The CDR3 length is 14 residues. V was pared by 4 bases and J by 0 bases, with 10 bases between. The CDR3 nucleotides are TGTGCCAGCAGTTCTAAGGACTTCTCCTACGAGCAGTACTTC. This translates into CASSSKDFSYEQYF.

The V and J genes are TRBV10-3 and TRBJ1-2; the match to TRBD1 covers 9 bases. There are 15 residues in the CDR3. V shed 2 bases and J 6 bases; nucleotides not matched to a gene: 7. From germline, CDR1 is ENHRY and CDR2 SYGVKD. CDR3 region: CAISEPGTGNDGYTF. In nucleotides, the CDR3 is TGTGCCATCAGTGAGCCCGGGACAGGGAACGATGGCTACACCTTC.

The chain links TRBV28 to TRBJ2-7; 9 bases line up with TRBD1. The junction had 7 bases not matched to a gene; V was cut back by 5 bases and J by 5 bases. This CDR3 spans 14 amino acids. CDR1 is MDHEN, CDR2 SYDVKM, per germline. CDR3 nucleotide sequence: TGTGCCAGCAGTCCCCGGGACAGGGCCAACGAGCAGTACTTC. It yields the protein CASSPRDRANEQYF.

The chain employs TRBV2 and TRBJ1-1, with 7 bases aligning to TRBD1. Germline V gene lookup returns CDR1 SNHLY and CDR2 FYNNEI. CDR3 size: 13 residues. The V segment lost 6 bases and the J segment 4 bases; nucleotides outside the gene matches: 5. Here the CDR3 DNA reads TGTGCCAGCAGGCGTGGGACAGCCACTGAAGCTTTCTTT. The encoded protein is CASRRGTATEAFF.

This clone was observed a few times. The V call is TRBV19, the J call TRBJ1-2; D perhaps matches TRBD1 (5 bases). Germline-derived CDR1 and CDR2 are LNHDA and SQIVND (reference sequence). The CDR3 totals 13 residues. The V end lost 5 bases, the J end lost 4 bases, and 11 bases lay between the germline ends. Here the CDR3 DNA reads TGTGCCAGTAGTCCCCAGGGCTTCTATGGCTACACCTTC. Translating gives CASSPQGFYGYTF.

Turning to this clone: The sample has other DNA sequences that encode this CDR3 too. This sequence joins TRBV9 and TRBJ2-5; no clear D gene. The CDR3 has 13 amino acids. V was trimmed by 0 bases and J by 1 base, leaving 4 bases between them. The V gene's germline CDR1 is SGDLS and CDR2 YYNGEE. This CDR3 is CASSVASQETQYF. Here the CDR3 DNA reads TGTGCCAGCAGCGTAGCATCCCAAGAGACCCAGTACTTC.

The V and J genes are TRBV5-1 and TRBJ1-1; 8 nucleotides line up with TRBD1. The CDR3 is 17 amino acids. CDR1 SGHRS and CDR2 YFSETQ come from the germline V gene. V lost 1 base and J lost 5; bases outside the gene matches: 13. CDR3 DNA sequence: TGCGCCAGCAGCTTGAAGGGGCCGGACAGGGTGAGGACTGAAGCTTTCTTT. Translating gives CASSLKGPDRVRTEAFF.

V gene TRBV6-5 combines with J gene TRBJ2-1, with 11 bases fitting TRBD1. The length of the CDR3 is 15 residues. Germline V gene lookup returns CDR1 MNHEY and CDR2 SVGAGI. V lost 7 bases, J lost 7 bases, and 9 bases stayed unmatched. In DNA form, the CDR3 reads TGTGCCAGCACTCGAGGGACAGGGGGTTCGAATGAGCAGTTCTTC. It codes for CASTRGTGGSNEQFF.